These 10 T cell receptor beta chains were all obtained from the same sample, sequenced in a study of PD-1 blockade in classical Hodgkin lymphoma. Every patient experienced relapse after autologous stem cell transplantation, and brentuximab vedotin exposure varied. Assay used: immunoSEQ multiplex PCR; TCRdb lists only in-frame clones, some missing. The repertoire holds about 36,000 clones, with approximately 69% as singletons. Here the sequenced sample was peripheral blood mononuclear cells (PBMCs), taken before the second cycle of nivolumab. These receptor sequences come from a human donor with classical Hodgkin lymphoma.

The J gene is TRBJ1-5, the V gene TRBV18; maybe TRBD1 (5 bases). The germline gives CDR1 KGHSH, CDR2 LQKENI. This CDR3 has 16 residues. V was shortened by 1 base and J by 0 bases, with 10 bases between the two germline ends. CDR3 sequence (DNA): TGTGCCAGCTCACCACAGGCAGGGTTTAGCAATCAGCCCCAGCATTTT. This sequence encodes CASSPQAGFSNQPQHF.

The chain combines TRBV6-4 with TRBJ2-2; the D gene is possibly TRBD1 (6 bases). The germline gives CDR1 MRHNA, CDR2 SNTAGT. CDR3 length: 16 residues. Trimming left V 5 bases short and J 0 bases short, with 13 bases between. The CDR3 reads CASSSQGVTNTGELFF. The CDR3 nucleotides read TGTGCCAGCAGTTCACAGGGAGTAACGAACACCGGGGAGCTGTTTTTT.

DNA of the CDR3: TGTGCCAGCAGCCAAGAGTGGCTTAGCCGGCAGTTCTTC. Amino acids: CASSQEWLSRQFF. J is TRBJ2-1 and V is TRBV14; no definite D call. Between the trimmed V and J ends, which lost 0 bases and 12 bases, there was a span of 12 bases. CDR1 is SGHDN and CDR2 is FVKESK in the germline V gene. The CDR3 has 13 residues. The whole variable domain, filled in from reference TRBV14 and TRBJ2-1, reads EAGVTQFPSHSVIEKGQTVTLRCDPISGHDNLYWYRRVMGKEIKFLLHFVKESKQDESGMPNNRFLAERTGGTYSTLKVQPAELEDSGVYFCASSQEWLSRQFFGPGTRLTVL.

In its sample, this clone was seen once. The rearrangement links TRBV2 to TRBJ2-1; 10 positions agree with TRBD2. Germline V gene lookup returns CDR1 SNHLY and CDR2 FYNNEI. The CDR3 sequence is 15 residues long. After removal of 4 bases from V and 7 bases from J, the junction contained 7 bases not matched to a gene. As DNA, the CDR3 is TGTGCCAGCAGTGTCGAGGTAGCGGGAGGTAATGAGCAGTTCTTC. Protein: CASSVEVAGGNEQFF.

This clone was seen once. This sequence joins TRBV30 and TRBJ1-2; possible D gene TRBD1, 5 bases. Trimming left V 0 bases short and J 6 bases short, with 17 bases between. Germline CDR1 and CDR2: GTSNPN and SVGIG (reference sequence). This CDR3 is built from 15 residues. DNA of the CDR3: TGTGCCTGGAGTGTACTCATGAGGGGCCGGGATGGCTACACCTTC. Its translation is CAWSVLMRGRDGYTF.

The genes are TRBV7-9 and TRBJ2-1; 15 nucleotides align to TRBD2. J was trimmed by 7 bases and V by 6 bases; bases with no gene match: 13. CDR3 length equals 18 residues. From germline, CDR1 is SEHNR and CDR2 FQNEAQ (reference sequence). The CDR3 region is CASSFGGLAGGAGNEQFF. For the CDR3, the DNA is TGTGCCAGCAGTTTTGGTGGACTAGCGGGGGGGGCGGGAAATGAGCAGTTCTTC.

The chain links TRBV7-9 to TRBJ1-1, with a possible D match to TRBD1 (5 bases). The CDR3 contains 15 residues. Trimming took 3 bases from V and 7 from J, leaving 18 bases between them. In germline, CDR1 is SEHNR, CDR2 FQNEAQ (reference sequence). The CDR3 sequence is CASSFGWDGADEAFF. CDR3 bases: TGTGCCAGCAGCTTTGGATGGGACGGGGCGGATGAAGCTTTCTTT. The full variable domain, in which reference TRBV7-9 and TRBJ1-1 provide the parts outside the CDR3, is DTGVSQNPRHKITKRGQNVTFRCDPISEHNRLYWYRQTLGQGPEFLTYFQNEAQLEKSRLLSDRFSAERPKGSFSTLEIQRTEQGDSAMYLCASSFGWDGADEAFFGQGTRLTVV.

This clone was seen only a few times. CDR3 in DNA: TGTGCCAGCCCCGGCTCTGGAAACACCATATATTTT. Protein: CASPGSGNTIYF. This chain links TRBV6-4 with TRBJ1-3; D ambiguous. CDR3 length: 12 residues. CDR1 MRHNA and CDR2 SNTAGT come from the germline V gene. V gave up 8 bases and J gave up 0 bases, with 5 bases separating them.

The gene calls are TRBV11-3 and TRBJ1-1, with 7 bases aligning to TRBD1. After removal of 5 bases from V and 1 base from J, the junction contained 7 bases not matched to a gene. This CDR3 region has 15 residues. Germline V gives CDR1 SGHNT, CDR2 YENEEA. DNA for the CDR3: TGTGCCAGCAGCCTCCAGACAGGGAGGAACACTGAAGCTTTCTTT. Translating gives CASSLQTGRNTEAFF.

CDR3 in DNA: TGTGCCAGTACCACTAGCGGTGCGGGAGGACCGATGGGGGATACGCAGTATTTT. Translating gives CASTTSGAGGPMGDTQYF. This chain connects TRBV19 to TRBJ2-3, with 8 positions matching TRBD2. The CDR3 has 18 residues. V shed 7 bases, J shed 6 bases, and the junction held 21 bases outside the gene matches. The germline CDR1 and CDR2 sequences are LNHDA and SQIVND (reference sequence).